These T cell receptor beta chains were read from a single sample in a study of beta chain features in type 1 diabetes. Only in-frame clones appear in the TCRdb table, and some are missing; sequencing was by immunoSEQ multiplex PCR. This sample has 150,000 or so clones, with around 8.6% found just once. The sample consisted of central memory CD4+ T cells from blood. The source is a woman younger than 35 with type 1 diabetes. The CDR3 runs from the conserved cysteine through the conserved F or W. Each record gives: V gene, J gene, clone size, D gene, CDR3 protein, CDR3 DNA. D genes are given only for firm matches. Clone size is stated in some rows and not others, as once, few, many or a class when expanded.

v_call: TRBV5-1
j_call: TRBJ2-5
clone_size: few
d_call: .
cdr3_aa: CASTPPQTGETQYF
cdr3_nt: TGCGCCAGCACCCCTCCTCAAACGGGAGAGACCCAGTACTTC

v_call: TRBV7-2
j_call: TRBJ2-2
clone_size: few
d_call: TRBD2
cdr3_aa: CASSQSGTSYSGELFF
cdr3_nt: TGTGCCAGCAGCCAGTCCGGGACTAGCTATTCCGGGGAGCTGTTTTTT

v_call: TRBV4-1
j_call: TRBJ1-1
clone_size: .
d_call: .
cdr3_aa: CASSPQVGAEAFF
cdr3_nt: TGCGCCAGCAGCCCCCAGGTCGGGGCTGAAGCTTTCTTT

v_call: TRBV10-3
j_call: TRBJ1-2
clone_size: few
d_call: .
cdr3_aa: CAISVKTEDGYTF
cdr3_nt: TGTGCCATCAGTGTTAAGACAGAGGATGGCTACACCTTC

v_call: TRBV6-5
j_call: TRBJ2-7
clone_size: few
d_call: .
cdr3_aa: CASTPPSSYEQYF
cdr3_nt: TGTGCCAGCACTCCGCCGAGCTCCTACGAGCAGTACTTC

v_call: TRBV5-8
j_call: TRBJ1-2
clone_size: few
d_call: .
cdr3_aa: CASSLDLAGYTF
cdr3_nt: TGTGCCAGCAGCTTGGATTTGGCTGGCTACACCTTC

v_call: TRBV7-2
j_call: TRBJ1-5
clone_size: .
d_call: .
cdr3_aa: CASTWEDQPQHF
cdr3_nt: TGTGCCAGCACCTGGGAGGATCAGCCCCAGCATTTT

v_call: TRBV7-6
j_call: TRBJ1-6
clone_size: .
d_call: .
cdr3_aa: CASKRTTSGGRSSYNSPLHF
cdr3_nt: TGTGCCAGCAAACGTACGACGAGTGGGGGCAGGAGCTCCTATAATTCACCCCTCCACTTT

v_call: TRBV10-3
j_call: TRBJ2-7
clone_size: .
d_call: TRBD2
cdr3_aa: CAIRGTSPEQYF
cdr3_nt: TGTGCCATCAGGGGGACTAGCCCCGAGCAGTACTTC

v_call: TRBV18
j_call: TRBJ2-3
clone_size: .
d_call: .
cdr3_aa: CASSLRVGGTDTQYF
cdr3_nt: TGTGCCAGCTCCCTCAGGGTTGGAGGCACAGATACGCAGTATTTT

v_call: TRBV27
j_call: TRBJ2-3
clone_size: .
d_call: TRBD2
cdr3_aa: CASSPLTSGSRYF
cdr3_nt: TGTGCCAGCAGTCCCCTTACTAGCGGGTCCCGGTATTTT

v_call: TRBV6-5
j_call: TRBJ2-7
clone_size: .
d_call: TRBD1
cdr3_aa: CASRMTGVPYEQYF
cdr3_nt: TGTGCCAGCAGGATGACAGGGGTCCCCTACGAGCAGTACTTC

v_call: TRBV30
j_call: TRBJ2-2
clone_size: few
d_call: TRBD1
cdr3_aa: CAWRQGSDTGELFF
cdr3_nt: TGTGCCTGGCGACAGGGGTCCGACACCGGGGAGCTGTTTTTT

v_call: TRBV11-3
j_call: TRBJ2-1
clone_size: many
d_call: TRBD1
cdr3_aa: CASSISGTGSNEQFF
cdr3_nt: TGTGCCAGCAGCATAAGCGGGACAGGGTCCAATGAGCAGTTCTTC

v_call: TRBV5-1
j_call: TRBJ2-3
clone_size: .
d_call: .
cdr3_aa: CASSLARIDTQYF
cdr3_nt: TGCGCCAGCAGCTTGGCGCGTATCGATACGCAGTATTTT

v_call: TRBV11-2
j_call: TRBJ2-3
clone_size: .
d_call: TRBD2
cdr3_aa: CASSSPPGSGGGDTQYF
cdr3_nt: TGTGCCAGCAGCTCTCCCCCAGGGAGCGGGGGGGGAGATACGCAGTATTTT

v_call: TRBV19
j_call: TRBJ2-5
clone_size: few
d_call: TRBD2
cdr3_aa: CASSTVGGQETQYF
cdr3_nt: TGTGCCAGTAGTACCGTCGGGGGGCAAGAGACCCAGTACTTC

v_call: TRBV4-3
j_call: TRBJ2-3
clone_size: .
d_call: .
cdr3_aa: CASSQDWLEADTQYF
cdr3_nt: TGCGCCAGCAGCCAAGATTGGCTAGAGGCAGATACGCAGTATTTT

v_call: TRBV2
j_call: TRBJ2-5
clone_size: .
d_call: .
cdr3_aa: CASSGARLVGETQYF
cdr3_nt: TGTGCCAGCAGTGGCGCCAGACTAGTAGGGGAGACCCAGTACTTC

v_call: TRBV5-1
j_call: TRBJ1-2
clone_size: few
d_call: TRBD1
cdr3_aa: CASSLTTGLGGDGYTF
cdr3_nt: TGCGCCAGCAGCTTAACGACAGGGCTTGGAGGTGATGGCTACACCTTC

v_call: TRBV4-3
j_call: TRBJ1-2
clone_size: .
d_call: .
cdr3_aa: CASSRTGDDGYTF
cdr3_nt: TGCGCCAGCAGCCGTACGGGGGACGATGGCTACACCTTC

v_call: TRBV7-2
j_call: TRBJ1-5
clone_size: few
d_call: .
cdr3_aa: CASSPDRSFNQPQHF
cdr3_nt: TGTGCCAGCAGCCCCGACAGAAGCTTCAATCAGCCCCAGCATTTT

v_call: TRBV7-2
j_call: TRBJ2-7
clone_size: .
d_call: .
cdr3_aa: CASSRDGLLSYEQYF
cdr3_nt: TGTGCCAGCAGCAGGGATGGACTACTCTCCTACGAGCAGTACTTC

v_call: TRBV5-1
j_call: TRBJ2-1
clone_size: .
d_call: .
cdr3_aa: CASSLVSTYNEQFF
cdr3_nt: TGCGCCAGCAGCTTGGTTTCTACCTACAATGAGCAGTTCTTC